A single T cell receptor (beta chain) is shown here with its context. This clone showed up many times. Its specific antigen is unknown. No quality values exist for individual bases; no much larger clone is one base distant. These data originate in a study of shared clonotypes between healthy human individuals (dated by TCRdb to about 2020). Concerning the study at large: The cohort included a few men and a couple of women between 18 and 49 years of age. Per donor, three plates each were used for CD4 naive and CD4 memory, two for CD8 naive, and one for CD8 memory. To estimate repertoire size and how much clonotypes are shared between individuals, the study performed deep sequencing of blood TCR repertoires from about five healthy adults. Different laboratories and diverse techniques were used to prepare libraries and sequence TCR repertoires, to increase sequencing depth and limit assay-specific biases. Each donor's leukapheresis produced roughly between roughly 0.85 and 9.5 billion PBMCs. The paper's findings and limits, for the study overall: Because the study included only a small number of donors, the genetic and exposure-history diversity represented was limited. Sampling was limited to blood, and TCR repertoires in tissue likely differ from TCR repertoires in blood. Rarefaction of sorted-subset datasets indicated incomplete sequencing despite the large sequencing depth. Around 5.4% of naive CD4, 3.5% of naive CD8, about 2.1% of memory CD4, and around 0.42% of memory CD8 clonotypes were shared across a handful of donors. Larger estimated clonotype richness was generally found for naive subsets than for memory subsets. Pairwise subsampling led to the expectation that sequencing depth would affect the degree of clonotype sharing among donors. Compared with non-shared clonotypes, the clonotypes found in all four sorted-subset donors had higher generation probabilities.

The donors were healthy, HIV-negative adults who had no recently reported acute infections or vaccinations. Every donor was a Caucasian adult residing in Nashville, Tennessee, USA. CD4+ T cells were enriched through magnetic negative selection, after which naive cells were positively selected on CD45RA and the remaining negative fraction served as the memory subset. Blood was obtained by leukapheresis, after which PBMCs were separated by Ficoll-Histopaque density gradient centrifugation and cryopreserved in liquid nitrogen vapor phase. Purity and quantity of every magnetically sorted T cell population were checked by analytical flow cytometry. From each sorted fraction, genomic DNA was isolated and quantified by UV absorbance on a Nanodrop 2000c. V and J lose 7 bases and 4 bases, and a span of 21 bases separates them. The germline V gene yields MDHEN for CDR1 and SYDVKM for CDR2. The CDR3 has 16 amino acids, counting the end cysteine and phenylalanine. Only the CDR3 DNA stays, 48 bases, in frame from base 1.

Using the deep immunoSEQ assay, multiplex PCR amplified TCR CDR3 regions from genomic DNA. Extracted genomic DNA from each cell subset was distributed evenly across all wells of several immunoSEQ 96-well plates, and each plate was treated as a replicate. Each replicate PCR for sorted subsets received around 200 ng genomic DNA, equal to about 30,000 T cell genomes. The purified libraries were quantified using a Qubit 3.0 fluorometer, sized with a Bioanalyzer 2100, and then quantified again using the KAPA Library Quantification kit. A separate single-read 150-cycle Illumina NextSeq 550 flow cell was used to sequence each immunoSEQ 96-well plate. The source study handled its data this way. Because the immunoSEQ output held only junctional sequences and lacked quality scores, the filtering could not match the filtering applied to full-length reads. To assign V/J genes and CDR3, sequences were annotated using PyIR, a Python wrapper for IgBLAST v1.9, with IMGT germline references. Reads were filtered out if the reads had weak V/J assignments (E-value above 1e-6), no CDR3, stop codons, out-of-frame junctions, or ambiguous translated residues. A V3J clonotype was defined by an identical inferred V gene, J gene, and CDR3 amino acid sequence. The percentage overlap between two repertoires was calculated by dividing the number of shared unique clonotypes by the size of the smaller repertoire. Richness of each repertoire was evaluated using RTK rarefaction, the Chao1 estimator, and Recon v2.1 estimates of unobserved clonotypes. Generation probabilities were computed with OLGA for all TCRbeta clonotypes obtained by the gDNA method from four donors. TCRdb took this table from immuneACCESS and kept in-frame rearrangements with V and J called. Such tables lack part of the clones; where checked against another copy, unresolved V genes explain under half of the gap, and the rest is unexplained. V and J calls and clone size come straight from that table; D and trimming were deduced from the DNA. This sample has about 1 million clones in its table, and about 76% of those were observed once. Clones ranked in the top ten supply about 1.4% of the sample.

Sequencing was performed on memory CD4+ T cells sorted from blood. The cell subset or site label, read with the paper, signifies: CD45RA-negative fraction. This receptor chain uses TRBV28 and TRBJ2-3, with a weak D call of TRBD2 (6 bases match). The clonotype originates from a young man in good health. The DNA sequence is TGTGCCAGCACCGTAGCGGATGCGGCGGGCGCAGATACGCAGTATTTT. It specifies CASTVADAAGADTQYF.